The sequence of this TCR beta chain was determined in a study of technical replicates of blood from several donors (dated by TCRdb to about 2017). Taken from the germline V gene, the CDR1 and CDR2 loops are SGHRS and YFSETQ. The germline ends are 4 bases apart after V is trimmed by 1 base and J by 3 bases. Inclusive of the bounding cysteine and phenylalanine, the CDR3 is 12 residues long. Solely the CDR3 DNA is kept, with 36 bases framed from the first base. Libraries were prepared through the immunoSEQ multiplex PCR assay. The table comes from immuneACCESS by way of TCRdb, which keeps in-frame sequences with V and J called. Part of the clones is missing from these tables; in studies checked, under half for an unresolved V gene and the rest for unknown reasons. This sample comprises about 100,000 clones, approximately 96% of them detected only once. Of the sample, about 0.24% falls within the top ten clones.

About this clone itself: No cognate antigen has been identified for it. Per-base quality was not reported, and no clone a single base away is much larger than it.

The TCR sequence derives from a human donor in good health. The rearrangement combines TRBV5-1 with TRBJ1-2; the D gene is unclear. The sample consisted of T cells isolated from PBMCs. The CDR3 here reads CASSLRDYGYTF. The DNA sequence is given as TGCGCCAGCAGCTTGCGGGACTATGGCTACACCTTC. The variable domain in full, with residues beyond the CDR3 obtained from the reference TRBV5-1 and TRBJ1-2 genes, is KAGVTQTPRYLIKTRGQQVTLSCSPISGHRSVSWYQQTPGQGLQFLFEYFSETQRNKGNFPGRFSGRQFSNSRSEMNVSTLELGDSALYLCASSLRDYGYTFGSGTRLTVV.